This entry describes one T cell receptor beta chain. No cognate antigen has been identified for it. No quality values exist for individual bases; no much larger clone is one base distant. This sample was taken from a study of graft-versus-host responses after intestinal transplantation (TCRdb year 2021). For context, the study as a whole: The transplants that recipients got were multivisceral, liver-intestinal, or isolated intestinal. After intestinal transplantation, graft-versus-host and host-versus-graft alloreactive T cell clones were followed in the graft, circulation and bone marrow using bulk TCR-beta CDR3 sequencing. Every recipient was given anti-thymocyte globulin induction, followed by 2 to 3 years of maintenance tacrolimus and steroids. To identify alloreactive clones, pre-transplant mixed lymphocyte reaction products were sequenced and then compared with unstimulated pre-transplant donor and recipient T cells. Of the 20 to 25 intestinal transplant recipients enrolled in the cohort, one of whom was a retransplant, a few patients without pretransplant specimens were excluded. Donor T cell macrochimerism was defined as a peak of at least 4% donor T cells among recipient peripheral blood mononuclear cells. Samples from a few later patients were sequenced in-house on an Illumina MiSeq with MiXCR processing rather than by the commercial service. The paper's findings and limits, for the study overall: In patients with donor T cell macrochimerism, the allografts had high GvH to HvG T cell clonal ratios. Conclusions were limited by the relatively low number and heterogeneity of intestinal transplant patients. Early after transplant, peak levels of circulating GvH clones were found to be associated with declines in HvG clones. GvH clones turned up in recipient bone marrow, with some appearing earlier in ileal mucosa or blood, a pattern consistent with an intestinal mucosal origin.

The library was built by means of the immunoSEQ multiplex PCR assay. For most patients, genomic DNA was isolated with the Qiagen DNeasy Blood and Tissue Kit and shipped frozen to Adaptive Biotechnologies for TCR sequencing. High-throughput TCR-beta CDR3 sequencing of genomic DNA from most patients was performed by Adaptive Biotechnologies. In the source study's methods: TCR sequencing data for 18 patients were retrieved from Adaptive's ImmunoSEQ software; three other patients were processed with MiXCR and VDJtools. To correct CD4 versus CD8 sorting errors, sequences present in both subsets at a frequency ratio below 5:1 were removed. CDR3 nucleotide sequences shared between donor and recipient were removed because the origin of such sequences could not be assigned. Alloreactive clones required at least 2-fold expansion over unstimulated cells and minimum CFSE-low frequency of 0.002% (template counts) or 0.001% (read counts). A clone was considered mappable if detected in the sequenced pre-transplant spleen, lymph node, or MLR CFSE-low populations of the donor or recipient. Cumulative frequency of alloreactive clones was calculated as a percentage of all sequences weighted by copy number. Not all clones reach the TCRdb copy of this immuneACCESS table, which keeps in-frame sequences only. Checked studies attribute under half of the gap to unresolved V genes and leave the rest unexplained. V and J calls plus clone size are reproduced from that table; the DNA served to infer D and trimming. The sample table shows under 75,000 clones, and around 89% are seen once. The ten most abundant clones make up about 4.3% of the sample.

From cysteine to phenylalanine, the CDR3 is 16 amino acids long. The kept DNA is CDR3 alone, 48 bases in frame from the first base. The junction shows trimming of 4 bases on V and 13 bases on J, and the gene matches do not reach 16 bases of it. Taken with the paper, the label for time point translates to: cells obtained before transplantation from donor or recipient. CD3+CD4+ and CD3+CD8+ populations were FACS-sorted from unstimulated pre-transplant donor and recipient cells taken from spleen or lymph nodes. The chain is made from TRBV23-1 and TRBJ1-6; a stretch of 7 junction bases matches TRBD1. TRBV23-1 is labeled an ORF, and its function is uncertain. Here the sequenced sample was unstimulated CD8+ T cells sorted from spleen or lymph node cells, taken before transplant. The sequence derives from a human donor who was the organ donor for an intestinal transplant. The bases are TGCGCCAGCAGTCCTTCCCGGGACAGTTCCCCAATCCCCCTCCACTTT. This sequence encodes CASSPSRDSSPIPLHF.